What follows are 27 T cell receptor beta chains derived from one specimen sequenced in a study of blood T cells in healthy people across ages. With a J-beta primer mix and a sample-barcoded 5' primer, a second PCR ran about 6 to 11 cycles. TCRdb re-called the 5' RACE reads through MiXCR, storing one row per CDR3 protein. The sample holds 850,000 to 1,000,000 distinct CDR3 sequences; approximately 49% are singletons and the top ten take roughly 13%. Sequenced material: blood. The receptor source for this set is a man aged 30 to 45 in good health.

V is TRBV6-1 and J is TRBJ1-1; TRBD1 matches 11 bases. The CDR3 has 15 amino acids. Losses at the gene ends were 6 bases for V and 1 base for J; bases not matched to a gene: 4. Germline CDR1 reads MNHNS; CDR2 reads SASEGT. The CDR3 spells CASRNGQGANTEAFF. CDR3 in DNA: TGTGCCAGCAGGAATGGACAGGGGGCGAACACTGAAGCTTTCTTT.

The chain employs TRBV4-2 and TRBJ2-3, with 9 bases identical to TRBD2. V lost 1 base to trimming and J lost 4 bases; unmatched junction nucleotides: 9. CDR3 length: 17 residues. Germline V gene lookup returns CDR1 LGHNA and CDR2 YNFKEQ. CDR3 in DNA: TGTGCCAGCAGCCAAGTCCCTGCCGGCGGGGGGGCAGATACGCAGTATTTT. It is translated as CASSQVPAGGGADTQYF.

The rearrangement joins TRBV29-1 to TRBJ1-1; TRBD1 agrees at 7 bases. After removal of 3 bases from V and 1 base from J, the junction contained 2 bases not matched to a gene. This CDR3 is built from 13 residues. Looked up from germline, CDR1 is SQVTM and CDR2 is ANQGSEA. The CDR3 DNA reads as TGCAGCGTTGACCAGGGGGAGAACACTGAAGCTTTCTTT. Translating it yields CSVDQGENTEAFF. Variable domain in full (rest from reference TRBV29-1 and TRBJ1-1): SAVISQKPSRDICQRGTSLTIQCQVDSQVTMMFWYRQQPGQSLTLIATANQGSEATYESGFVIDKFPISRPNLTFSTLTVSNMSPEDSSIYLCSVDQGENTEAFFGQGTRLTVV.

The CDR3 DNA reads as TGCAGTGCTAGAGAGGCCCTGACTAGCGGGGGTTTTAATGAGCAGTTCTTC. Its translation is CSAREALTSGGFNEQFF. The genes are TRBV20-1 and TRBJ2-1, with 12 bases that match TRBD2. Germline V gene sequence: CDR1 DFQATT, CDR2 SNEGSKA (reference sequence). J lost 7 bases, V lost 0 bases, and 10 bases had no gene match. This CDR3 has 17 residues.

The chain recombines TRBV7-2 with TRBJ2-1; D gene unclear. CDR1 is SGHTA and CDR2 is FQGNSA in the germline V gene. Trimming took 1 base from V and 6 from J, leaving 7 bases between them. The CDR3 runs to 13 residues. This chain's CDR3 is CASSLVATNEQFF. The CDR3 DNA is TGTGCCAGCAGCTTAGTTGCGACCAATGAGCAGTTCTTC. Using reference TRBV7-2 and TRBJ2-1 for the parts outside the CDR3, the full variable domain is GAGVSQSPSNKVTEKGKDVELRCDPISGHTALYWYRQSLGQGLEFLIYFQGNSAPDKSGLPSDRFSAERTGGSVSTLTIQRTQQEDSAVYLCASSLVATNEQFFGPGTRLTVL.

This clonotype has more than one count but fewer than ten. The chain links TRBV29-1 to TRBJ2-7; TRBD2 aligns across 11 bases. This CDR3 region has 18 residues. V shed 1 base, J shed 7 bases, and the junction held 18 bases outside the gene matches. The germline V gene encodes CDR1 SQVTM and CDR2 ANQGSEA. This chain's CDR3 is CSVEGSTSGGLYYNEQYF. The CDR3 DNA is TGCAGCGTTGAAGGTAGTACTAGCGGGGGATTGTACTACAATGAGCAGTACTTC.

This clonotype appeared a few times. The rearrangement uses TRBV20-1 and TRBJ2-1, with TRBD2 as a possible D gene (7 bases). The CDR3 has 15 amino acids. Trimming shortened V by 3 bases and J by 1 base, and 13 bases separated the two germline ends. The V gene's germline CDR1 is DFQATT and CDR2 SNEGSKA (reference sequence). The CDR3, as DNA: TGCAGTGCTAGGGGGGCGGGGGCTTCCTACAATGAGCAGTTCTTC. Its protein product is CSARGAGASYNEQFF.

For the CDR3, the DNA is TGCAGTGCTAGGAAGGGTGGGGGCTACGAGCAGTACTTC. Encoded protein: CSARKGGGYEQYF. This rearrangement joins TRBV20-1 to TRBJ2-7; D could derive from TRBD1 or TRBD2 (5 bases each). The ends were cut back, 3 bases at V and 3 bases at J, with 12 bases in the middle. Germline V CDR1 and CDR2: DFQATT, SNEGSKA (reference sequence). The CDR3 is 13 residues long.

The V and J genes are TRBV4-1 and TRBJ2-7; D is undetermined. The V gene lost 0 bases and the J gene lost 2 bases, with 11 bases spanning the gap. This CDR3 is 15 amino acids long. The V gene's germline CDR1 is MGHRA and CDR2 YSYEKL. The CDR3: CASSQESGRPYEQYF. The DNA for the CDR3 is TGCGCCAGCAGCCAAGAATCAGGACGGCCCTACGAGCAGTACTTC.

This clonotype was counted a few times. The chain has TRBV7-8 and TRBJ1-2; D gene unclear. V lost 1 base to trimming and J lost 6 bases, with 12 bases between them. Germline V gives CDR1 SGHVS, CDR2 FQNEAQ. This CDR3 contains 14 residues. The CDR3 is CASSLEREGNGYTF. As DNA, the CDR3 is TGTGCCAGCAGCTTAGAGAGGGAAGGGAATGGCTACACCTTC.

The chain employs TRBV7-8 and TRBJ2-7; D is unresolved. Per germline, CDR1 SGHVS and CDR2 FQNEAQ. This CDR3 region has 11 residues. Trimming shortened V by 11 bases and J by 7 bases, and 15 bases separated the two germline ends. For the CDR3, the DNA is TGTGCCGGCGTAGTAGGTAGGGAGCAGTACTTC. Translating gives CAGVVGREQYF.

The chain combines TRBV7-9 with TRBJ2-3, with D perhaps matching TRBD2 (7 bases). Per germline, CDR1 SEHNR and CDR2 FQNEAQ (reference sequence). This CDR3 comprises 17 residues. Between the trimmed V and J ends, which lost 5 bases and 6 bases, there was a span of 24 bases. This CDR3 reads CASSALLAGDQGDTQYF. CDR3 sequence (DNA): TGTGCCAGCAGCGCCCTTTTGGCGGGGGACCAGGGGGATACGCAGTATTTT. The full variable domain, its missing parts supplied by reference TRBV7-9 and TRBJ2-3, is DTGVSQNPRHKITKRGQNVTFRCDPISEHNRLYWYRQTLGQGPEFLTYFQNEAQLEKSRLLSDRFSAERPKGSFSTLEIQRTEQGDSAMYLCASSALLAGDQGDTQYFGPGTRLTVL.

The chain employs TRBV29-1 and TRBJ2-7, with D perhaps TRBD1 or TRBD2 (5 bases each). Germline V CDR1 and CDR2: SQVTM, ANQGSEA. Deletions cut 3 bases from V and 3 bases from J, with 15 bases between. This CDR3 is built from 14 residues. The CDR3 DNA follows: TGCAGCGTTGACCCAGGGACGGGGCTCTACGAGCAGTACTTC. Translating gives CSVDPGTGLYEQYF.

This clonotype was seen more than once but under ten times. The V gene is TRBV13, the J gene TRBJ1-2; D unresolved. Looked up from germline, CDR1 is PRHDT and CDR2 is FYEKMQ (reference sequence). The CDR3 spans 15 residues. V was trimmed by 5 bases and J by 7 bases, leaving 20 bases between them. The CDR3 spells CASSLGPDGVTGYTF. CDR3 DNA: TGTGCCAGCAGCCTCGGTCCTGACGGGGTAACTGGCTACACCTTC. Full variable domain (missing parts from reference TRBV13 and TRBJ1-2): AAGVIQSPRHLIKEKRETATLKCYPIPRHDTVYWYQQGPGQDPQFLISFYEKMQSDKGSIPDRFSAQQFSDYHSELNMSSLELGDSALYFCASSLGPDGVTGYTFGSGTRLTVV.

A word on this clonotype: It may be a read error: a sequence one base away is much more abundant. This chain uses TRBV14 with TRBJ2-3; D could derive from TRBD1 or TRBD2 (6 bases each). Between the trimmed V and J ends, which lost 0 bases and 4 bases, there was a span of 14 bases. CDR1 and CDR2 (germline): SGHDN, FVKESK. The CDR3 is 16 residues long. This CDR3 reads CASSQDRGLNADTQYF. The CDR3 DNA sequence: TGTGCCAGCAGCCAAGATCGGGGGCTAAACGCAGATACGCAGTATTTT.

The chain couples TRBV7-2 to TRBJ2-1; 13 nucleotides line up with TRBD2. The CDR3 consists of 16 residues. The ends lost 5 bases at V and 5 bases at J; junction bases unmatched: 6. Germline CDR1 reads SGHTA; CDR2 reads FQGNSA. CDR3 DNA sequence: TGTGCCAGCAGCAAGACTAGCGGGGGGCACAACAATGAGCAGTTCTTC. It yields the protein CASSKTSGGHNNEQFF. The full variable domain, completed using reference TRBV7-2 and TRBJ2-1, is GAGVSQSPSNKVTEKGKDVELRCDPISGHTALYWYRQSLGQGLEFLIYFQGNSAPDKSGLPSDRFSAERTGGSVSTLTIQRTQQEDSAVYLCASSKTSGGHNNEQFFGPGTRLTVL.

The chain uses TRBV6-1 and TRBJ1-6; TRBD1 agrees at 11 bases. J lost 13 bases, V lost 6 bases, and 8 bases had no gene match. Germline lookup yields CDR1 MNHNS and CDR2 SASEGT. This CDR3 is built from 14 residues. The CDR3 sequence: CASRGTGGTLPLHF. CDR3 nucleotide sequence: TGTGCCAGCAGGGGGACAGGGGGAACACTGCCCCTCCACTTT.

The chain carries TRBV6-2 or TRBV6-3 and TRBJ2-7, with 7 positions matching TRBD1. Germline lookup yields CDR1 MNHEY and CDR2 SVGEGT. V lost 6 bases and J lost 0; bases outside the gene matches: 11. CDR3 length: 16 residues. CDR3 nucleotides: TGTGCCAGCAGCACTGTAGGGGGCCTCCTCTCCTACGAGCAGTACTTC. This translates into CASSTVGGLLSYEQYF.

The rearrangement uses TRBV4-1 and TRBJ1-5, with 8 bases aligning to TRBD1. The CDR3 is made up of 15 amino acids. Unmatched junction bases numbered 7, after V lost 4 bases and J lost 5 bases. Germline V gene data show CDR1 as MGHRA and CDR2 as YSYEKL. CDR3 in DNA: TGCGCCAGCAGCCCGGCTGGACAGGGAGATCAGCCCCAGCATTTT. This translates into CASSPAGQGDQPQHF.

V gene TRBV29-1 combines with J gene TRBJ1-1, with a tentative D call TRBD1 (6 bases). Germline V lookup: CDR1 SQVTM, CDR2 ANQGSEA. Trimming took 7 bases from V and 5 from J, leaving 17 bases between them. This CDR3 comprises 13 residues. The CDR3 coding sequence is TGCAGCGCAGGGGCCGCGTGGGGTACTGAAGCTTTCTTT. Protein sequence: CSAGAAWGTEAFF.

V usage is TRBV5-8 and J usage is TRBJ2-3; D is unresolved. Between the trimmed V and J ends, which lost 3 bases and 1 base, there was a span of 15 bases. Germline V gene lookup returns CDR1 SGHTS and CDR2 YDEGEE. CDR3 size: 16 residues. The CDR3 loop reads CASSYAGATGTDTQYF. CDR3 nucleotides: TGTGCCAGCAGCTATGCTGGAGCGACCGGCACAGATACGCAGTATTTT.

The chain carries TRBV9 and TRBJ2-5; tentative D call: TRBD1 (6 bases). Trimming stripped 4 bases from V and 4 bases from J, with 17 bases between. The length of the CDR3 is 15 residues. The germline gives CDR1 SGDLS, CDR2 YYNGEE. In DNA form, the CDR3 reads TGTGCCAGCAGCCCAGGGGCAGTAGGGGGAGAGACCCAGTACTTC. This translates into CASSPGAVGGETQYF.

This clonotype was recorded once. V usage is TRBV30 and J usage is TRBJ2-1, with a weak D call TRBD1 (6 bases). This CDR3 is 14 amino acids long. V dropped 4 bases and J dropped 4 bases, with 14 bases sitting between them. The germline CDR1 and CDR2 sequences are GTSNPN and SVGIG (reference sequence). In DNA, the CDR3 is TGTGCCTGGACCGAGGTGGGGGCTTACAATGAGCAGTTCTTC. This encodes CAWTEVGAYNEQFF.

This clonotype was detected a few times. The V and J genes are TRBV7-2 and TRBJ2-3, with 7 positions matching TRBD1. In germline, CDR1 is SGHTA, CDR2 FQGNSA. This CDR3 spans 15 amino acids. Trimming removed 5 bases from V and 11 bases from J; junction bases left unmatched: 16. The CDR3 nucleotides read TGTGCCAGCAGCCGGAATTCGGACAGGCGATGGGAGCAGTATTTT. Translated: CASSRNSDRRWEQYF.

This chain joins TRBV25-1 and TRBJ2-5, with 10 bases lining up with TRBD1. CDR1 and CDR2 from the germline V gene are MGHDK and SYGVNS. This CDR3 contains 15 residues. After removal of 4 bases from V and 5 bases from J, the junction contained 7 bases not matched to a gene. The CDR3: CASSARQGARETQYF. Written as DNA, the CDR3 is TGTGCCAGCAGTGCCAGACAGGGGGCTCGGGAGACCCAGTACTTC.

This clonotype has more than one count but fewer than ten. This CDR3 reads CASSEYSEWETQYF. DNA of the CDR3: TGTGCCAGCAGTGAATACAGTGAGTGGGAGACCCAGTACTTC. The chain is built from TRBV25-1 and TRBJ2-5; no clear D. The CDR3 loop spans 14 amino acids. In germline, CDR1 is MGHDK, CDR2 SYGVNS. Between the trimmed V and J ends, which lost 0 bases and 5 bases, there was a span of 10 bases.

This clonotype appeared once. The V and J genes are TRBV18 and TRBJ2-7; 7 positions match TRBD1. The germline gives CDR1 KGHSH, CDR2 LQKENI. V lost 3 bases and J lost 5; bases outside the gene matches: 7. This CDR3 has 14 amino acids. DNA of the CDR3: TGTGCCAGCTCACCTCCGTCGCAGGGGGACGAGCAGTACTTC. Amino acids: CASSPPSQGDEQYF.